The 20 T cell receptor beta chains reported below all come from one sample, sequenced in a study of blood T cell repertoires in COVID-19. Repertoires were generated with immunoSEQ multiplex PCR, while TCRdb's copy carries only in-frame clones and drops some. The table lists about 58,000 clones, 80% to 85% of them singletons. Sequenced material: peripheral blood. Receptors were obtained from an elderly man with COVID-19, enrolled during active disease.

The gene calls are TRBV4-3 and TRBJ2-5; 7 positions match TRBD2. Germline CDR1 is LGHNA and CDR2 is YSLEER. The CDR3 totals 14 residues. After removal of 2 bases from V and 5 bases from J, the junction contained 5 bases not matched to a gene. DNA for the CDR3: TGCGCCAGCAGCCAAAGACTAGCTGGGGAGACCCAGTACTTC. It is translated as CASSQRLAGETQYF.

J is TRBJ2-5 and V is TRBV7-2; the D gene is possibly TRBD1 (5 bases). This CDR3 is 11 amino acids long. V dropped 0 bases and J dropped 9 bases, with 5 bases sitting between them. The germline gives CDR1 SGHTA, CDR2 FQGNSA. As DNA, the CDR3 is TGTGCCAGCAGCTTAGCGGGGCCCCAGTACTTC. It yields the protein CASSLAGPQYF.

This rearrangement joins TRBV5-1 to TRBJ2-7; D not resolved. Trimming shortened V by 3 bases and J by 0 bases, and 7 bases separated the two germline ends. The CDR3 is 13 residues long. In germline, CDR1 is SGHRS, CDR2 YFSETQ. DNA for the CDR3: TGCGCCAGCAGCTCCGCAGTCTCCTACGAGCAGTACTTC. It translates to CASSSAVSYEQYF.

In its sample, this clone was seen once. V usage is TRBV18 and J usage is TRBJ1-2, with a possible D match to TRBD1 (6 bases). The CDR3 length is 13 residues. Germline V gene lookup returns CDR1 KGHSH and CDR2 LQKENI. With 2 bases removed from V and 7 bases from J, the gap between germline ends came to 11 bases. The CDR3 spells CASSPGGNVGYTF. CDR3 coding DNA: TGTGCCAGCTCACCAGGGGGCAACGTTGGCTACACCTTC. Drawing the rest from reference TRBV18 and TRBJ1-2, the complete variable domain is NAGVMQNPRHLVRRRGQEARLRCSPMKGHSHVYWYRQLPEEGLKFMVYLQKENIIDESGMPKERFSAEFPKEGPSILRIQQVVRGDSAAYFCASSPGGNVGYTFGSGTRLTVV.

V gene TRBV5-5 combines with J gene TRBJ1-1, with 9 bases that match TRBD1. Germline-derived CDR1 and CDR2 are SGHKS and YYEKEE (reference sequence). The CDR3 extends over 17 amino acids. The ends lost 4 bases at V and 4 bases at J; junction bases unmatched: 14. CDR3 in amino acids: CASSTQGARLERTEAFF. The CDR3 DNA follows: TGTGCCAGCAGCACACAGGGGGCGCGGTTGGAACGCACTGAAGCTTTCTTT.

The V call is TRBV4-1, the J call TRBJ2-1, with TRBD2 matching 9 bases. Trimming at V came to 0 bases and at J to 4 bases, leaving 7 bases not matched to a gene. This CDR3 comprises 17 residues. Germline V CDR1 and CDR2: MGHRA, YSYEKL. This chain's CDR3 is CASSQDPASGIYNEQFF. In DNA, the CDR3 is TGCGCCAGCAGCCAAGATCCCGCTAGCGGGATATACAATGAGCAGTTCTTC.

The chain has TRBV24-1 and TRBJ1-2; tentatively, D is TRBD1 (6 bases). CDR1 and CDR2 (germline): KGHDR, SFDVKD. Trimming cost V 2 bases and J 2 bases, with 11 bases left between them. This CDR3 is 15 amino acids long. CDR3 sequence reads: CATSDYGQGNYGYTF. The DNA for the CDR3 is TGTGCCACCAGTGATTACGGCCAGGGGAACTATGGCTACACCTTC.

The CDR3 DNA reads TGTGCCTGGAGCCAGGGCTTCTCCTACGAGCAGTACGTC. Translation: CAWSQGFSYEQYV. The chain recombines TRBV30 with TRBJ2-7; perhaps TRBD1 as D (5 bases). The CDR3 contains 13 residues. Germline V gene sequence: CDR1 GTSNPN, CDR2 SVGIG (reference sequence). V was clipped by 3 bases and J by 0 bases, with 9 bases between them.

The chain combines TRBV19 with TRBJ2-1, with D possibly matching TRBD2 (6 bases). This CDR3 is built from 16 residues. Trimming cost V 6 bases and J 4 bases, with 19 bases left between them. CDR1 and CDR2 from the germline V gene are LNHDA and SQIVND (reference sequence). The CDR3: CASSLLPGLAYNEQFF. For the CDR3, the DNA is TGTGCCAGTAGCCTCCTCCCGGGACTGGCTTACAATGAGCAGTTCTTC.

The rearrangement uses TRBV5-1 and TRBJ1-1; TRBD1 matches 7 bases. From germline, CDR1 is SGHRS and CDR2 YFSETQ. The trim removed 0 bases at V and 5 bases at J, leaving 10 bases unmatched. The CDR3 is made up of 16 amino acids. Here the CDR3 reads CASSLVLGGTGTEAFF. The CDR3 nucleotides read TGCGCCAGCAGCTTGGTGTTAGGGGGCACGGGGACTGAAGCTTTCTTT.

This chain uses TRBV2 with TRBJ2-1; 10 nucleotides agree with TRBD2. J was trimmed by 2 bases and V by 6 bases; bases with no gene match: 7. The CDR3 loop spans 16 amino acids. Germline assignment: CDR1 SNHLY and CDR2 FYNNEI. This CDR3 reads CASSQLSGGAYNEQFF. The DNA of the CDR3 is TGTGCCAGCAGCCAACTAAGCGGGGGGGCCTACAATGAGCAGTTCTTC.

The rearrangement joins TRBV19 to TRBJ2-3; the match to TRBD2 covers 7 bases. V trimming: 4 bases; J trimming: 0 bases; junction bases outside the gene matches: 7. The CDR3 totals 16 residues. Germline V gives CDR1 LNHDA, CDR2 SQIVND (reference sequence). The CDR3 DNA reads as TGTGCCAGTAGTACCCTCCTAGCGGACAGCACAGATACGCAGTATTTT. This translates into CASSTLLADSTDTQYF.

The rearrangement links TRBV9 to TRBJ1-3; the match to TRBD1 covers 7 bases. This CDR3 region has 14 residues. Trimming at V came to 3 bases and at J to 1 base, leaving 1 base not matched to a gene. CDR1 is SGDLS and CDR2 is YYNGEE in the germline V gene. In nucleotides, the CDR3 is TGTGCCAGCAGCGAACAGGGGTCTGGAAACACCATATATTTT. Translated: CASSEQGSGNTIYF.

V is TRBV7-2 and J is TRBJ2-7, with TRBD1 identical over 8 bases. The CDR3 runs to 15 residues. Trimming removed 2 bases from V and 4 bases from J; junction bases left unmatched: 7. The V gene's germline CDR1 is SGHTA and CDR2 FQGNSA. CDR3 DNA sequence: TGTGCCAGCAGCTTAATCCAGGGGGCTTCATACGAGCAGTACTTC. Its translation is CASSLIQGASYEQYF.

The rearrangement uses TRBV6-2 or TRBV6-3 and TRBJ2-2; possibly TRBD1 for D (6 bases). Trimming cost V 4 bases and J 3 bases, with 12 bases left between them. There are 15 residues in the CDR3. Germline V gene data show CDR1 as MNHEY and CDR2 as SVGEGT. This CDR3 reads CASSLQGADTGELFF. DNA of the CDR3: TGTGCCAGCAGTTTACAGGGTGCGGACACCGGGGAGCTGTTTTTT.

The rearrangement links TRBV10-3 to TRBJ1-5; TRBD1 might be the D (6 bases). Per the germline V gene, CDR1 is ENHRY and CDR2 is SYGVKD. This CDR3 comprises 16 residues. V lost 9 bases to trimming and J lost 5 bases, with 23 bases between them. The CDR3 DNA reads TGTGCCATAAGAGAGCAAGGGGGACCAGGGGATCAGCCCCAGCATTTT. Amino acids: CAIREQGGPGDQPQHF.

This clone appeared once. V gene TRBV4-2 combines with J gene TRBJ1-5, with 12 bases lining up with TRBD1. V lost 3 bases to trimming and J lost 4 bases; unmatched junction nucleotides: 1. In germline, CDR1 is LGHNA, CDR2 YNFKEQ. This CDR3 region has 15 residues. The CDR3 reads CASSQGQGANQPQHF. The CDR3 DNA reads as TGTGCCAGCAGCCAGGGACAGGGGGCGAATCAGCCCCAGCATTTT.

The rearrangement joins TRBV27 to TRBJ2-3; weak D call: TRBD1 (6 bases). V was shortened by 2 bases and J by 0 bases, with 18 bases between the two germline ends. This CDR3 region has 18 residues. Germline V gives CDR1 MNHEY, CDR2 SMNVEV (reference sequence). The CDR3 protein is CASSLTSLGRGSTDTQYF. The CDR3 region has the DNA TGTGCCAGCAGTTTAACTTCCCTGGGCAGGGGTAGCACAGATACGCAGTATTTT.

The chain's CDR3 is CASSPGREAYEQYF. In DNA form, the CDR3 reads TGTGCCAGCTCACCGGGCAGGGAGGCCTACGAGCAGTACTTC. The V and J genes are TRBV18 and TRBJ2-7; perhaps TRBD2 as D (6 bases). CDR1 and CDR2 from the germline V gene are KGHSH and LQKENI. Trimming pared 3 bases from V and 2 bases from J, leaving 11 bases between. CDR3 length: 14 residues. Using reference TRBV18 and TRBJ2-7 for the parts outside the CDR3, the full variable domain is NAGVMQNPRHLVRRRGQEARLRCSPMKGHSHVYWYRQLPEEGLKFMVYLQKENIIDESGMPKERFSAEFPKEGPSILRIQQVVRGDSAAYFCASSPGREAYEQYFGPGTRLTVT.

This clone appeared once. The rearrangement uses TRBV24-1 and TRBJ2-2, with D maybe TRBD1 (5 bases). The CDR3 is made up of 14 amino acids. Trimming left V 7 bases short and J 2 bases short, with 10 bases between. Germline V lookup: CDR1 KGHDR, CDR2 SFDVKD. CDR3 nucleotide sequence: TGTGCCACCAGGGGCAGGGTCAACACCGGGGAGCTGTTTTTT. It codes for CATRGRVNTGELFF.